This passage covers 23 T cell receptor beta chains from one sample sequenced in a study of blood T cell repertoires in COVID-19. Some clones are missing from TCRdb's copy, which holds only in-frame ones; the method was immunoSEQ multiplex PCR. Found here are about 250,000 clones, around 84% of them singletons; the top ten hold about 5%. Sequences were obtained from PBMCs or T cells enriched from blood (not recorded which). The receptors originated from a middle-aged man who had been exposed to COVID-19.

The chain couples TRBV20-1 to TRBJ1-2, with D unclear. Germline CDR1 and CDR2: DFQATT and SNEGSKA (reference sequence). Trimming shortened V by 7 bases and J by 1 base, and 4 bases separated the two germline ends. This CDR3 spans 10 amino acids. This chain's CDR3 is CSVHNYGYTF. As DNA, the CDR3 is TGCAGTGTCCATAACTATGGCTACACCTTC.

V gene TRBV6-2 or TRBV6-3 combines with J gene TRBJ2-1; D remains unclear. Germline assignment: CDR1 MNHEY and CDR2 SVGEGT. The CDR3 has 12 amino acids. V lost 6 bases to trimming and J lost 7 bases, with 10 bases between them. CDR3 amino acids: CASSPTRNEQFF. The CDR3 nucleotides are TGTGCCAGCAGCCCCACTCGAAATGAGCAGTTCTTC.

The CDR3 coding sequence is TGTGCCAGCAGCAATGGGGAGCGGAACTACGAGCAGTACTTC. Amino acid sequence: CASSNGERNYEQYF. V and J are TRBV21-1 and TRBJ2-7; the table's D call TRBD2 went unverified against the DNA. TRBV21-1 is a pseudogene locus. The CDR3 is made up of 14 amino acids.

V gene TRBV11-2 combines with J gene TRBJ2-5, with 8 bases lining up with TRBD1. The CDR3 extends over 15 amino acids. Germline V lookup: CDR1 SGHAT, CDR2 FQNNGV. V dropped 5 bases and J dropped 2; count of bases not matched to a gene: 7. CDR3 sequence reads: CASSPTGGPQETQYF. CDR3 coding DNA: TGTGCCAGCAGCCCAACAGGGGGTCCACAAGAGACCCAGTACTTC. Drawing the rest from reference TRBV11-2 and TRBJ2-5, the complete variable domain is EAGVAQSPRYKIIEKRQSVAFWCNPISGHATLYWYQQILGQGPKLLIQFQNNGVVDDSQLPKDRFSAERLKGVDSTLKIQPAKLEDSAVYLCASSPTGGPQETQYFGPGTRLLVL.

The chain recombines TRBV19 with TRBJ2-2; 10 bases fit TRBD2. Germline CDR1 is LNHDA and CDR2 is SQIVND (reference sequence). The CDR3 covers 15 residues. The junction had 9 bases not matched to a gene; V was cut back by 9 bases and J by 5 bases. The CDR3 DNA sequence: TGTGCCAGCAAAGCGGGAGGGGTAGGGACCGGGGAGCTGTTTTTT. Translation: CASKAGGVGTGELFF.

The chain uses TRBV5-5 and TRBJ2-2, with 10 nucleotides matching TRBD1. The germline V gene has CDR1 SGHKS and CDR2 YYEKEE (reference sequence). The CDR3 contains 16 residues. Trimming cost V 2 bases and J 6 bases; bases outside gene matches: 7. CDR3 in amino acids: CASSLEGQGLSGELFF. The CDR3 bases are TGTGCCAGCAGCTTAGAGGGACAGGGGTTGTCCGGGGAGCTGTTTTTT.

The V call is TRBV4-1, the J call TRBJ1-1; 7 positions match TRBD1. This CDR3 spans 15 amino acids. Per the germline V gene, CDR1 is MGHRA and CDR2 is YSYEKL. Trimming removed 3 bases from V and 0 bases from J; junction bases left unmatched: 4. CDR3 protein: CASSHEGALNTEAFF. The DNA of the CDR3 is TGCGCCAGCAGCCATGAGGGGGCTCTGAACACTGAAGCTTTCTTT.

This rearrangement joins TRBV15 to TRBJ1-5, with 7 nucleotides matching TRBD1. The CDR3 spans 16 residues. CDR1 LNHNV and CDR2 YYDKDF come from the germline V gene (reference sequence). The ends lost 1 base at V and 4 bases at J; junction bases unmatched: 7. CDR3 sequence reads: CATSRGTGGRNQPQHF. DNA for the CDR3: TGTGCCACCAGCAGAGGGACAGGTGGGAGGAATCAGCCCCAGCATTTT.

The chain couples TRBV3-1 (or the pseudogene TRBV3-2) to TRBJ2-2; 8 bases map to TRBD1. The CDR3 is 17 amino acids. CDR1 and CDR2 from the germline V gene are LGHDT and YNNKEL (reference sequence). V shed 5 bases, J shed 4 bases, and the junction held 12 bases outside the gene matches. The CDR3 bases are TGTGCCAGCAGCAAACAGCAGGGGGCAGGATCCACCGGGGAGCTGTTTTTT. It yields the protein CASSKQQGAGSTGELFF.

The chain links TRBV2 to TRBJ2-2, with D unresolved. The CDR3 runs 13 residues. Germline lookup yields CDR1 SNHLY and CDR2 FYNNEI. The germline V and J ends were trimmed by 8 bases and 3 bases, with 10 bases remaining between them. In DNA form, the CDR3 reads TGTGCCAGCGATCGCTATGACACCGGGGAGCTGTTTTTT. Protein product: CASDRYDTGELFF.

V is TRBV19 and J is TRBJ2-3; D not resolved. The CDR3 extends over 10 amino acids. Looked up from germline, CDR1 is LNHDA and CDR2 is SQIVND (reference sequence). Trimming left V 8 bases short and J 9 bases short, with 9 bases between. DNA of the CDR3: TGTGCCAGTGGAGATTTCACGCAGTATTTT. It is translated as CASGDFTQYF.

This clone has just one count. Written as DNA, the CDR3 is TGTGCCAGCAGCTCACTTAGCGGGACTTCCTACAATGAGCAGTTCTTC. Protein sequence: CASSSLSGTSYNEQFF. The rearrangement joins TRBV9 to TRBJ2-1; 8 positions match TRBD2. The CDR3 length is 16 residues. The germline V gene has CDR1 SGDLS and CDR2 YYNGEE. J lost 1 base, V lost 4 bases, and 7 bases had no gene match.

This chain joins TRBV5-1 and TRBJ2-1; 12 bases agree with TRBD2. The germline V gene has CDR1 SGHRS and CDR2 YFSETQ. V trimming: 3 bases; J trimming: 8 bases; junction bases outside the gene matches: 6. The CDR3 is 15 amino acids. The DNA of the CDR3 is TGCGCCAGCAGCTCATGGACTAGCGGGATCTATGAGCAGTTCTTC. Amino acid sequence: CASSSWTSGIYEQFF.

The rearrangement links TRBV4-2 to TRBJ2-1, with D possibly being TRBD2 (6 bases). There are 16 residues in the CDR3. Germline lookup yields CDR1 LGHNA and CDR2 YNFKEQ. V was clipped by 0 bases and J by 0 bases, with 9 bases between them. The CDR3 loop is CASSQETRSSYNEQFF. The CDR3 DNA follows: TGTGCCAGCAGCCAAGAGACTAGAAGCTCCTACAATGAGCAGTTCTTC.

CDR3 coding DNA: TGTGCCGTCCATGCGGAGGGCCGTGGTGAGCAGTTCTTC. This sequence encodes CAVHAEGRGEQFF. The chain carries TRBV6-5 and TRBJ2-1, with D perhaps matching TRBD2 (6 bases). V shed 11 bases and J shed 9 bases, with 20 bases lying between them. The CDR3 has 13 residues. Germline CDR1 is MNHEY and CDR2 is SVGAGI.

The genes are TRBV6-5 and TRBJ2-7; D is possibly TRBD2 (6 bases). Trimming stripped 5 bases from V and 3 bases from J, with 14 bases between. The CDR3 runs 14 residues. Germline CDR1 and CDR2: MNHEY and SVGAGI. CDR3 in amino acids: CASSPGGGYYEQYF. The CDR3 coding sequence is TGTGCCAGCAGTCCTGGGGGAGGATACTACGAGCAGTACTTC.

This rearrangement joins TRBV3-1 (or the pseudogene TRBV3-2) to TRBJ1-2, with a possible D match to TRBD1 (6 bases). V was trimmed by 4 bases and J by 5 bases, leaving 17 bases between them. Germline CDR1 LGHDT, CDR2 YNNKEL (reference sequence). This CDR3 comprises 15 residues. In DNA form, the CDR3 reads TGTGCCAGCAGCCCACGCACAGGGTTTTTGTATGGCTACACCTTC. Its protein is CASSPRTGFLYGYTF.

The V call is TRBV4-1, the J call TRBJ2-2; 8 bases line up with TRBD2. The germline gives CDR1 MGHRA, CDR2 YSYEKL. V dropped 9 bases and J dropped 6; count of bases not matched to a gene: 6. The CDR3 is 13 amino acids. The CDR3 region is CASFGGRSGELFF. The DNA of the CDR3 is TGCGCCAGTTTCGGCGGGAGGTCCGGGGAGCTGTTTTTT.

This clone was seen ten or more times. The junction differs from germline at one of its ends, possibly a read error. CDR3 in DNA: TGTGCTAGCAGCCCCGTCTTAGCGGGAGCGGGCGAGCAGTACTTC. This encodes CASSPVLAGAGEQYF. The chain has TRBV7-7 and TRBJ2-7, with 9 bases matching TRBD2. This CDR3 spans 15 amino acids. Germline CDR1 and CDR2: SSHAT and FNYEAQ (reference sequence).

This clone was seen just once. The chain couples TRBV4-1 to TRBJ2-7, with TRBD1 identical over 8 bases. CDR1 is MGHRA and CDR2 is YSYEKL in the germline V gene. CDR3 length: 16 amino acids. The V gene end was trimmed by 2 bases and the J gene end by 1 base; junction bases not matched to a gene: 7. The CDR3 region has the DNA TGCGCCAGCAGCCAAAACCGGGACAGGCCTTCCTACGAGCAGTACTTC. It specifies CASSQNRDRPSYEQYF.

CDR3 sequence reads: CASSLRTGSGEHF. The CDR3 DNA sequence: TGTGCCAGCAGTTTACGGACAGGGAGTGGTGAACATTTT. The J gene is TRBJ1-5, the V gene TRBV2; 8 positions match TRBD1. Germline CDR1 and CDR2: SNHLY and FYNNEI. The V segment lost 5 bases and the J segment 16 bases; nucleotides outside the gene matches: 13. This CDR3 has 13 residues. Full variable domain (remainder filled in from reference TRBV2 and TRBJ1-5): EPEVTQTPSHQVTQMGQEVILRCVPISNHLYFYWYRQILGQKVEFLVSFYNNEISEKSEIFDDQFSVERPDGSNFTLKIRSTKLEDSAMYFCASSLRTGSGEHFGDGTRLSIL.

The gene calls are TRBV11-3 and TRBJ2-3; TRBD2 matches at 12 bases. V lost 4 bases to trimming and J lost 4 bases; unmatched junction nucleotides: 9. The V gene's germline CDR1 is SGHNT and CDR2 YENEEA. This CDR3 spans 17 amino acids. In DNA, the CDR3 is TGTGCCAGCAGCTCTTCCGGGACTAGCGGGTTCGCAGATACGCAGTATTTT. It codes for CASSSSGTSGFADTQYF.

This chain joins TRBV29-1 and TRBJ1-1; TRBD1 is a possible D gene (6 bases). Trimming pared 6 bases from V and 10 bases from J, leaving 24 bases between. Per the germline V gene, CDR1 is SQVTM and CDR2 is ANQGSEA. The CDR3 spans 14 residues. CDR3 DNA sequence: TGCAGCGTGTTGGTGGCGGGGGGCGAGACTCCAGCTTTCTTT. It encodes CSVLVAGGETPAFF.